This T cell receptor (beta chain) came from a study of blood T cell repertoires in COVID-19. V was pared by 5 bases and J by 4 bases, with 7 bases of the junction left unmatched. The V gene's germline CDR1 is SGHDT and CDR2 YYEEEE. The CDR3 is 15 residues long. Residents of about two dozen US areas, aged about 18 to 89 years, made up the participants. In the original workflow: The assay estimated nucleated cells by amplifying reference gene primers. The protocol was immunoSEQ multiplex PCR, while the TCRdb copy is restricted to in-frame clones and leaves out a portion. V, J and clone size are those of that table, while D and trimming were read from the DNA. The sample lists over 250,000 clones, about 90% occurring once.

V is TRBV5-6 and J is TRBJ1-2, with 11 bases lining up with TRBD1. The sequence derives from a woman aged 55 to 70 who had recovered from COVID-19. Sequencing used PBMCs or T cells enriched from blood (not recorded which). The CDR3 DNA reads TGTGCCAGCAGGCGCGCCGGACAGGGGGCCTATGGCTACACCTTC. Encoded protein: CASRRAGQGAYGYTF.